This TCR beta chain was profiled in a study of cytomegalovirus exposure and HLA in healthy donors. Germline values: CDR1 SQVTM, CDR2 ANQGSEA. Deletions cut 5 bases from V and 3 bases from J, with 17 bases between. There are 14 residues in the CDR3. Study-wide results and limits: The classifier reportedly diagnosed cytomegalovirus status with high sensitivity and specificity.

The repertoire was sequenced with immunoSEQ multiplex PCR; TCRdb's copy has only in-frame clones and lacks some. The table lists some 150,000 clones, approximately 86% of them singletons. Note on this clone: Antigen specificity is unknown.

The donors belonged to the approximately 120-subject validation cohort, separate from the roughly 650-subject first cohort. The chain links TRBV29-1 to TRBJ2-7; tentatively, D is TRBD1 (5 bases). This TCR came from a man aged 18 to 29 in good health and CMV-seropositive. What was sequenced was PBMCs. The chain's CDR3 is CSVLSLAGNYEQYF. DNA for the CDR3: TGCAGCGTTCTGAGTCTGGCAGGGAACTACGAGCAGTACTTC.